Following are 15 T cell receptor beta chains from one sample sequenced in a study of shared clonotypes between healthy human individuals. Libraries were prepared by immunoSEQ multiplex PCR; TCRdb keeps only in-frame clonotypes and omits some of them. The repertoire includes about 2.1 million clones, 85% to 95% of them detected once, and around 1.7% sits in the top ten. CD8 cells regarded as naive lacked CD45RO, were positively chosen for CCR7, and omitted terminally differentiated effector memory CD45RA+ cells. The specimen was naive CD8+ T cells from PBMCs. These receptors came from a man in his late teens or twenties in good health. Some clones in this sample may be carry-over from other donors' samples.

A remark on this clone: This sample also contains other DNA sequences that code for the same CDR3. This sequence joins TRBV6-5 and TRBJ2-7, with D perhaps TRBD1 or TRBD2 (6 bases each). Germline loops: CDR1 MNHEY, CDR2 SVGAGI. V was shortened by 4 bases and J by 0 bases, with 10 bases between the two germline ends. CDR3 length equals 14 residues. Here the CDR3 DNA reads TGTGCCAGCAGTTGGAGGGGGTTCTCCTACGAGCAGTACTTC. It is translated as CASSWRGFSYEQYF.

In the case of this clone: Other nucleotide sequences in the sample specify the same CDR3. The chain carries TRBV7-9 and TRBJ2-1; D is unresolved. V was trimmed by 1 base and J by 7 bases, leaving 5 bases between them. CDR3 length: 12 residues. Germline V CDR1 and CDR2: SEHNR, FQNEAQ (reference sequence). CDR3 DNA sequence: TGTGCCAGCAGCTTAGTCCTGAATGAGCAGTTCTTC. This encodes CASSLVLNEQFF.

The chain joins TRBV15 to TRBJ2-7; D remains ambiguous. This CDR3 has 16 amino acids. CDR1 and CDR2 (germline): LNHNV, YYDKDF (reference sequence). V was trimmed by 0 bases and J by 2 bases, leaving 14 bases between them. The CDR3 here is CATSRDVLPKTYEQYF. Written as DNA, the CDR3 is TGTGCCACCAGCAGAGATGTTCTTCCTAAGACCTACGAGCAGTACTTC.

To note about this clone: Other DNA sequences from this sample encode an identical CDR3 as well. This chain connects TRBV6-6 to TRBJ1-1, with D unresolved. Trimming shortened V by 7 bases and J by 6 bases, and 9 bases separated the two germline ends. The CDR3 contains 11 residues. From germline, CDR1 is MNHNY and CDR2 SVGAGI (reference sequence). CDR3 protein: CASTPGAEAFF. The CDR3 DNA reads TGTGCCAGCACCCCCGGGGCTGAAGCTTTCTTT.

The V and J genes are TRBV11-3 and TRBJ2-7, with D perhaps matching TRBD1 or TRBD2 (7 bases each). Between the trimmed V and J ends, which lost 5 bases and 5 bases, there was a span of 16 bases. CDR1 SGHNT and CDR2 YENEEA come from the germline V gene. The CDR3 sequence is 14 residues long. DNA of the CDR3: TGTGCCAGCAGCCCCAGGGGGGGGGCGGACGAGCAGTACTTC. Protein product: CASSPRGGADEQYF.

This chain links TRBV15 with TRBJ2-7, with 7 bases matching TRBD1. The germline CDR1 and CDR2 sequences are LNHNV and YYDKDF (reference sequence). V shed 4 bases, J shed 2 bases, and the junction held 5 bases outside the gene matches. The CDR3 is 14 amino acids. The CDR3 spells CATSIRDSPYEQYF. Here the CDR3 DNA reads TGTGCCACCAGCATACGGGACAGCCCCTACGAGCAGTACTTC.

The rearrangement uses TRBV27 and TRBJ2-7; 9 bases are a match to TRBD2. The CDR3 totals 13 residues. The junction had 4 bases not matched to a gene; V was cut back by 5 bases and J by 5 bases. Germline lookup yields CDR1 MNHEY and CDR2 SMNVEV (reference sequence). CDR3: CASSPSGINEQYF. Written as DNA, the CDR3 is TGTGCCAGCAGTCCTAGCGGGATAAACGAGCAGTACTTC.

In DNA form, the CDR3 reads TGTGCCAGCAGCAATGGCGGGACAGGCTCTTCCGAGCAGTACTTC. Translation: CASSNGGTGSSEQYF. The rearrangement links TRBV21-1 to TRBJ2-7; the tabulated D call, TRBD1, remains unverified against the DNA. TRBV21-1 is a pseudogene. This CDR3 comprises 15 residues.

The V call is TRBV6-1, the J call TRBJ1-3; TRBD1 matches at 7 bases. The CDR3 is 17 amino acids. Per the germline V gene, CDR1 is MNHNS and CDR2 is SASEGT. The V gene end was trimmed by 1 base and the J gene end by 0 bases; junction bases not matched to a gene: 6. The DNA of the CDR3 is TGTGCCAGCAGTGAAGTGGGACAGCCAAACTCTGGAAACACCATATATTTT. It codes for CASSEVGQPNSGNTIYF.

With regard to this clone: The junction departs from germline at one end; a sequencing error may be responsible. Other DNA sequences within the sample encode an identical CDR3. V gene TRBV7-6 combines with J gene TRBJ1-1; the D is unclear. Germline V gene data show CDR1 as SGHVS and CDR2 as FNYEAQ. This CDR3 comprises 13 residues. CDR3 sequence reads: CASSSDRGTEAFF. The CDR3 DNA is TGTGCCAGCAGCTCCGACCGCGGCACTGAAGCTTTTTTT.

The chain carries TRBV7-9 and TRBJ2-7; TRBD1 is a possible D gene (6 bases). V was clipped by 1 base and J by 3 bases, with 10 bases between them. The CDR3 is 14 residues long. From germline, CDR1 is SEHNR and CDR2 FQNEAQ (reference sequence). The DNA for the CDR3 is TGTGCCAGCAGCTTAGACAGGGTTATCTACGAGCAGTACTTC. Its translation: CASSLDRVIYEQYF.

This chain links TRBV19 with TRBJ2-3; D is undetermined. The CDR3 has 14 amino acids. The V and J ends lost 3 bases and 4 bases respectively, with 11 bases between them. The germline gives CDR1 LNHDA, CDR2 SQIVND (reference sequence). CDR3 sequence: CASSISLRADTQYF. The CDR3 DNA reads TGTGCCAGTAGTATCTCACTTAGGGCAGATACGCAGTATTTT.

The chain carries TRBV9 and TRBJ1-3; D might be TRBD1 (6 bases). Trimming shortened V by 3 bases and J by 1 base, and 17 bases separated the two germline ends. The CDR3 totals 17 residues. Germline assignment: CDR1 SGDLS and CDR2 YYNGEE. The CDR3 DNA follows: TGTGCCAGCAGCGCCTCCCCAGCACAGGGATCTGGAAACACCATATATTTT. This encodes CASSASPAQGSGNTIYF. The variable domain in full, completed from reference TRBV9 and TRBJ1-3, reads DSGVTQTPKHLITATGQRVTLRCSPRSGDLSVYWYQQSLDQGLQFLIQYYNGEERAKGNILERFSAQQFPDLHSELNLSSLELGDSALYFCASSASPAQGSGNTIYFGEGSWLTVV.

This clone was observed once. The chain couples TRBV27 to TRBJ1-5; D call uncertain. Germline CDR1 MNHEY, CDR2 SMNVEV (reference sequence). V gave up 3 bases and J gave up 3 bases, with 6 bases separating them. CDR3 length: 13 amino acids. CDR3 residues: CASSLKLNQPQHF. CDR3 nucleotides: TGTGCCAGCAGTTTGAAACTCAATCAGCCCCAGCATTTT.

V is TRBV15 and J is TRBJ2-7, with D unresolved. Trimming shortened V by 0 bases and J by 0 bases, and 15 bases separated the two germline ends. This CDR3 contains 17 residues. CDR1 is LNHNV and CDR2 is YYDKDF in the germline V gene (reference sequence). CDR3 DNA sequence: TGTGCCACCAGCAGAGACAGGCCGGGTCTTATCTCCTACGAGCAGTACTTC. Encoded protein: CATSRDRPGLISYEQYF.